A selection of T cell receptor beta chains follows, all from one sample in a study of T cell responses to AZD1222 COVID-19 vaccine. The method was immunoSEQ multiplex PCR; TCRdb's version includes in-frame clones alone and lacks a portion of them. The sample shows fewer than 85,000 clones, roughly nine tenths of them seen only once. Sequenced here: peripheral blood, sampled on day 0 of AZD1222 vaccination. These receptor sequences come from an adult in good health. Both conserved end residues are part of each CDR3. The D gene is left open where the match is weak. Not all rows give a size; the values are once, few, many and, for expanded clones, a class.

d_call j_call clone_size v_call cdr3_nt cdr3_aa
NA TRBJ2-4 NA TRBV3-1/TRBV3-2 TGTGCCAGCAGCCAAGCAGCTGTGTCTGCCAAAAACATTCAGTACTTC CASSQAAVSAKNIQYF
NA TRBJ2-1 NA TRBV5-5 TGTGCCAGCAGCTCCGGGCAGTACAATGAGCAGTTCTTC CASSSGQYNEQFF
TRBD1 TRBJ1-1 NA TRBV12-3/TRBV12-4 TGTGCCAGCAGTTTACAGGGGGCGTCGAGCCGATTT CASSLQGASSRF
TRBD2 TRBJ2-7 NA TRBV2 TGTGCCAGCACCCCGGGGGGCGGGGGGGCCAGCGAGCAGTACTTC CASTPGGGGASEQYF
NA TRBJ2-3 NA TRBV7-3 TGTGCCAGCAGCTTCGGAGTGGGCACAGATACGCAGTATTTT CASSFGVGTDTQYF
NA TRBJ2-7 NA TRBV2 TGTGCCAGCAGTGACGACAGGTCCACCTACGAGCAGTACTTC CASSDDRSTYEQYF
NA TRBJ1-1 NA TRBV7-3 TGTGCCAGCAGCTTAGGGCCGCACAACACTGAAGCTTTCTTT CASSLGPHNTEAFF
NA TRBJ2-5 NA TRBV6-4 TGTGCCAGCAGTGACTCGAGTGGGAGATTCGGGACCCAGTACTTC CASSDSSGRFGTQYF
NA TRBJ2-3 NA TRBV5-1 TGCGCCAGCAGCTTTCCCGGGGGGCCCACAGATACGCAGTATTTT CASSFPGGPTDTQYF
NA TRBJ1-5 NA TRBV19 TGTGCCAGTAGTATTCGCCAGGCGGAGAATCAGCCCCAGCATTTT CASSIRQAENQPQHF
NA TRBJ1-3 NA TRBV19 TGTGCCAGTAGTACACGGCAGGGTGGAAACACCATATATTTT CASSTRQGGNTIYF
TRBD1 TRBJ1-4 NA TRBV2 TGTGCCAGCAGTGTGGGGACAGGGGTTGAAAAACTGTTTTTT CASSVGTGVEKLFF
TRBD1 TRBJ1-1 NA TRBV9 TGTGCCAGCAGCGGATATGTCGACAGGGGAAGAACTGAAGCTTTCTTT CASSGYVDRGRTEAFF
NA TRBJ1-4 NA TRBV5-1 TGCGCCAGCAGCTTGAAGCAGGGGACAACTAATGAAAAACTGTTTTTT CASSLKQGTTNEKLFF
TRBD1 TRBJ1-1 NA TRBV24-1 TGTGCCACCACCCGACAGGGTACCACTGAAGCTTTCTTT CATTRQGTTEAFF
NA TRBJ1-2 NA TRBV30 TGTGCCTGGAATCTGGGGGCTGGTCTAGGCTACACCTTC CAWNLGAGLGYTF
NA TRBJ1-1 once TRBV5-6 TGTGCCAGCAGCTTGGTTAGGACTGAAGCTTTCTTT CASSLVRTEAFF
NA TRBJ1-5 NA TRBV9 TGTGCCAGCAGCGTAGTCCCGGGGAGGTCCCAGCATTTT CASSVVPGRSQHF
NA TRBJ1-1 NA TRBV7-8 TGTGCCAGCAGCTTAGAGTTGTCGGGGCTAGAAGCTTTCTTT CASSLELSGLEAFF
NA TRBJ2-7 NA TRBV4-3 TGCGCCAGCAGCCAAGATCTTTGGGGGAACTACGAGCAGTACTTC CASSQDLWGNYEQYF
NA TRBJ1-6 NA TRBV19 TGTGCCAGTAGTGACCAGAATAGGGGAGTTTCACCCCTCCACTTT CASSDQNRGVSPLHF
TRBD1 TRBJ1-2 NA TRBV3-1/TRBV3-2 TGTGCCAGCAGCCAAGAGAGGGCAAAGACAGGGGAAGGCTACACCTTC CASSQERAKTGEGYTF
TRBD1 TRBJ2-5 NA TRBV7-9 TGTGCCAGCAGCTCCTACCGACAGGGGGCGGCGGAGACCCAGTACTTC CASSSYRQGAAETQYF
NA TRBJ2-7 NA TRBV12-1 TGTGCCAGCAGCTTTCCGAGCCCCCTCTACGAGCAGTACTTC CASSFPSPLYEQYF
NA TRBJ2-3 NA TRBV30 TGTGCCTGGAGGGGGTTGGGGACGGGCACAGATACGCAGTATTTT CAWRGLGTGTDTQYF
NA TRBJ1-1 NA TRBV11-3 TGTGCCAGCAGCGTGAGCACTGAAGCTTTCTTT CASSVSTEAFF
NA TRBJ2-5 NA TRBV2 TGTGCCAGCAGGGGGCCTGGAGAGACCCAGTACTTC CASRGPGETQYF
NA TRBJ1-5 once TRBV11-2 TGTGCCAGCAGCTTAGATTCACAGCCCCAGCATTTT CASSLDSQPQHF
TRBD1 TRBJ1-2 NA TRBV3-1/TRBV3-2 TGTGCCAGCAGCCAAAGGGACAGCTATGGCTACACCTTC CASSQRDSYGYTF
NA TRBJ2-5 NA TRBV20-1 TGCAGTGCTAGTTCACTGGGTTCCATGTTAGAGACCCAGTACTTC CSASSLGSMLETQYF
TRBD1 TRBJ2-3 NA TRBV5-1 TGCGCCAGCAGCTTGGCCGGGACAGGGGGCTTTTTTCAGTATTTT CASSLAGTGGFFQYF
NA TRBJ1-5 NA TRBV12-3/TRBV12-4 TGTGCCAGCAGTTTATTAGGGCAGGCCATGAATTTT CASSLLGQAMNF
NA TRBJ2-7 NA TRBV5-1 TGCGCCAGCAGAGAAACATCCTACGAGCAGTACTTC CASRETSYEQYF
NA TRBJ1-3 NA TRBV4-2 TGTGCCAGCAGCCAAGACCCTCGCTCTGGAAACACCATATATTTT CASSQDPRSGNTIYF
NA TRBJ2-3 NA TRBV29-1 TGCAGCGTTGAAGATGGGGAACAGTTCTTCCCAGATACGCAGTATTTT CSVEDGEQFFPDTQYF
NA TRBJ1-4 NA TRBV3-1/TRBV3-2 TGTGCCAGCAGCCAAAAGGAAAAACTGTTTTTT CASSQKEKLFF
NA TRBJ2-1 NA TRBV29-1 TGCAGCTACCGGACGTCCAGCTCCTACAATGAGCAGTTCTTC CSYRTSSSYNEQFF
NA TRBJ1-6 NA TRBV30 TGTGCCTGGAGGGACCCCGGAGGGGGCTCCTATAATTCACCCCTCCACTTT CAWRDPGGGSYNSPLHF
TRBD1 TRBJ1-2 NA TRBV27 TGTGCCAGCAGTTCAAATGCCAGGGGGAACTATGGCTACACCTTC CASSSNARGNYGYTF
NA TRBJ1-2 NA TRBV23-1 TGCGCCAGCAGCCACGCGGGAGGCCCTAACTATGGCTACACCTTC CASSHAGGPNYGYTF
NA TRBJ2-7 NA TRBV11-3 TGTGCCAGCAGCGGTACCCGGGACTCCCTTTACGAGCAGTACTTC CASSGTRDSLYEQYF
NA TRBJ1-1 NA TRBV9 TGTGCCAGCAGCTCAACAGAGAACACTGAAGCTTTCTTT CASSSTENTEAFF
NA TRBJ2-1 NA TRBV20-1 TGCAGTGCTAGTGATAATGAGCAGTTCTTC CSASDNEQFF
TRBD1 TRBJ1-1 NA TRBV18 TGTGCCAGCTCACCGCGGACAGGATCGAACACTGAAGCTTTCTTT CASSPRTGSNTEAFF
NA TRBJ1-1 NA TRBV19 TGTGCCAGTAGTATCCTTTTTGACACTGAAGCTTTCTTT CASSILFDTEAFF
NA TRBJ2-5 NA TRBV2 TGTGCCAGCAGTGAAGGCCAGGGTATAGGGGAGACCCAGTACTTC CASSEGQGIGETQYF
NA TRBJ1-2 NA TRBV18 TGTGCCAGCTCACCAAGCCTATTTTGGTCGGAGGGGCGGTTCGACTATGGCTACACCTTC CASSPSLFWSEGRFDYGYTF
NA TRBJ2-5 once TRBV30 TGTGCCTGGAGGGATGCGGGGTTGCAAGAGACCCAGTACTTC CAWRDAGLQETQYF
NA TRBJ2-7 NA TRBV13 TGTGCCAGCAGCTCCTCGGGATCCTCCTACGAGCAGTACTTC CASSSSGSSYEQYF
NA TRBJ2-7 NA TRBV6-5 TGTGCCAGCAGTCCCAGGACTGTCTACGAGCAGTACTTC CASSPRTVYEQYF
NA TRBJ1-1 NA TRBV4-3 TGCGCCAGCAGCCAAGATTGGGGGGGATCGAACACTGAAGCTTTCTTT CASSQDWGGSNTEAFF
NA TRBJ1-3 NA TRBV25-1 TGTGCCAGCAGTCCTCTCTCTGGAAACACCATATATTTT CASSPLSGNTIYF
NA TRBJ1-1 NA TRBV27 TGTGCCAGCAGTTTAGAGGGATCGGGAACTGAAGCTTTCTTT CASSLEGSGTEAFF
NA TRBJ2-2 medium-sized TRBV12-3/TRBV12-4 TGTGCCAGCACTCTAGATCCCGGGGAGCTGTTTTTT CASTLDPGELFF
TRBD2 TRBJ2-3 NA TRBV7-2 TGTGCCAGCAGCTTATCTGCGGGAGGAACAGATACGCAGTATTTT CASSLSAGGTDTQYF
TRBD1 TRBJ2-3 NA TRBV19 TGTGCCAGTAGTCCGAACAGGGGACCCAAGAGGTATTTT CASSPNRGPKRYF
NA TRBJ1-6 NA TRBV19 TGTGCCAGTAGTATCCGGGACATTAATTCACCCCTCCACTTT CASSIRDINSPLHF
NA TRBJ1-2 NA TRBV7-9 TGTGCCAGCAGCTTCGACGAGGGAGGAGGCTACACCTTC CASSFDEGGGYTF
NA TRBJ2-7 NA TRBV20-1 TGCAGTGCTAGTCAACAGGGAATCTACGAGCAGTACTTC CSASQQGIYEQYF